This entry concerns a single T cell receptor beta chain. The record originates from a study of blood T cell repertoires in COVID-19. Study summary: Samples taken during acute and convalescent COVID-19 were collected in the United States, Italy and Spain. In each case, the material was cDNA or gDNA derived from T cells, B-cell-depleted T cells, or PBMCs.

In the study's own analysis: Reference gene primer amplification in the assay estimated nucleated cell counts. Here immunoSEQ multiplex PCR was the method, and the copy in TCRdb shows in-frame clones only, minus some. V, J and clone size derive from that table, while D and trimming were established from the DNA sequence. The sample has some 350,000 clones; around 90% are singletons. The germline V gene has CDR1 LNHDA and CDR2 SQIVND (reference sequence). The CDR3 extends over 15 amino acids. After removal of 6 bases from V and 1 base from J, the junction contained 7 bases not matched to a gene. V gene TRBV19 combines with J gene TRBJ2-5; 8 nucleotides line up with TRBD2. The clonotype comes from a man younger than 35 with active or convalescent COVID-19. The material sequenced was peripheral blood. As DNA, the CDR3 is TGTGCCAGTAGGATGACTAGCGTGACCCAAGAGACCCAGTACTTC. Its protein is CASRMTSVTQETQYF.